This is a list of T cell receptor beta chains from one sample in a study of memory CD4+ T cells and cytomegalovirus serostatus. Data came from immunoSEQ multiplex PCR; TCRdb stores just in-frame clones and leaves some out. This table has some 40,000 clones, around 79% appearing once. The material sequenced was memory CD4+ T cells from blood. Receptors were obtained from an adult in good health and CMV-seropositive. Both conserved end residues are part of each CDR3. Each record gives: J gene, D gene, V gene, clone size, CDR3 DNA, CDR3 protein. The D gene is left open where the match is weak. A clone size is listed for some rows: how often the clone was seen (once, few, many), or a class if it is expanded.

>TRBJ2-7|-|TRBV21-1|few
TGTGCCAGCAGCAAAGAGGCTAGCGGGAGCCACGAGCAGTACTTC
CASSKEASGSHEQYF
>TRBJ2-3|-|TRBV7-2|few
TGTGCCAGCAGCTTAGCGCGTATCCCAGATACGCAGTATTTT
CASSLARIPDTQYF
>TRBJ2-2|-|TRBV7-9|few
TGTGCCAGCAGGCGAGACACGAAGAACACCGGGGAGCTGTTTTTT
CASRRDTKNTGELFF
>TRBJ1-6|-|TRBV4-2|once
TGTGCCAGCAGCCCGCTGATGAATTGGAGTTCACCCCTCCACTTT
CASSPLMNWSSPLHF
>TRBJ2-2|-|TRBV21-1|-
TGTGCCAGCAGCAAAGAAGAAAGGCAGGGAAAATTAACCGGGGAGCTGTTTTTT
CASSKEERQGKLTGELFF
>TRBJ1-1|-|TRBV28|-
TGTGCCAGCAGCTTCCGGGACTACACTGAAGCTTTCTTT
CASSFRDYTEAFF
>TRBJ2-1|TRBD2|TRBV14|few
TGTGCCAGCAGCTCCGGGACTAGCCGTAAGCAGTTCTTC
CASSSGTSRKQFF
>TRBJ2-7|-|TRBV5-1|-
TGCGCCAGCAGCTCGCGTACGGGCGGCTACGAGCAGTACTTC
CASSSRTGGYEQYF
>TRBJ2-5|-|TRBV28|-
TGTGCCAGCAGGGACAGCCAAGAGACCCAGTACTTC
CASRDSQETQYF
>TRBJ2-7|-|TRBV28|-
TGTGCCAGCAGTTTCGCCGACATCTACGAGCAGTACTTC
CASSFADIYEQYF
>TRBJ1-1|TRBD1|TRBV6-1|-
TGTGCCAGCAGACCGGGACAGGGGCCCCCTGAAGCTTTCTTT
CASRPGQGPPEAFF
>TRBJ1-1|TRBD1|TRBV29-1|few
TGCAGCGCCCGACAGGGGATGAACACTGAAGCTTTCTTT
CSARQGMNTEAFF
>TRBJ1-6|-|TRBV6-5|-
TGTGCCAGCAGAGGGGCAGCTCGGGCGTCACCCCTCCACTTT
CASRGAARASPLHF
>TRBJ2-6|-|TRBV4-2|-
TGTGCCAGCAGCCAAGACAGGGGCGGCACTGGGGCCAACGTCCTGACTTTC
CASSQDRGGTGANVLTF
>TRBJ2-7|-|TRBV10-2|-
TGCGCCAGCAGTGAGTTTAAGGGGTACGAGCAGTACTTC
CASSEFKGYEQYF
>TRBJ1-1|-|TRBV7-6|medium-sized
TGTGCCAGCAGCTTAGCCCTGAACACTGAAGCTTTCTTT
CASSLALNTEAFF
>TRBJ1-1|-|TRBV7-3|-
TGTGCCAGCAGCCCACGAGGGGGGCAGGGTGAAGCTTTCTTT
CASSPRGGQGEAFF
>TRBJ2-7|-|TRBV19|-
TGTGCCAGTAGTATGAGGCTGGGTACGAAAGGAAGCTGGGAGCAGTACTTC
CASSMRLGTKGSWEQYF
>TRBJ1-2|-|TRBV7-2|-
TGTGCCAGCAGCTTTAGGGGCGAGTATGGCTACACCTTC
CASSFRGEYGYTF
>TRBJ2-1|TRBD1|TRBV6-1|-
TGTGCCAGCACGGTAGGGCAGGGGGCGGTCGATGAGCAGTTCTTC
CASTVGQGAVDEQFF
>TRBJ2-3|TRBD2|TRBV11-2|-
TGTGCCAGCAGCTTTCTAAGGGGGACTAGCGGCACAGATACGCAGTATTTT
CASSFLRGTSGTDTQYF
>TRBJ2-7|TRBD1|TRBV5-1|-
TGCGCCAGCAGCTTGGGACTCAGGGACAGGGACGAGCAGTACTTC
CASSLGLRDRDEQYF
>TRBJ1-1|TRBD1|TRBV11-1|once
TGTGCCAGCAGCTCGGACAGGGCCAACACTGAAGCTTTCTTT
CASSSDRANTEAFF
>TRBJ1-2|TRBD1|TRBV4-1|-
TGCGCCAGCAGCCAACAACAGGGGGACTATGGCTACACCTTC
CASSQQQGDYGYTF